Listed below are T cell receptor beta chains from one sample, sequenced in a study of immune evolution from preneoplasia to lung adenocarcinoma. Sequencing was performed with immunoSEQ multiplex PCR; in TCRdb, only in-frame clones are kept and a portion is missing. The sample has over 30,000 clones, 74% seen once. The sample taken for sequencing was FFPE invasive lung adenocarcinoma tissue. These receptors were obtained from a person aged 55-75 years with lung adenocarcinoma. Both conserved end residues are part of each CDR3. The D gene is left open where the match is weak. For some rows the clone size is stated as once, few or many, or as a class when expanded; others skip it.

CDR3 | DNA | V | D | J | size
CASSIGGGTSYEQYF | TGTGCCAGTAGTATCGGGGGAGGTACCTCCTACGAGCAGTACTTC | TRBV19 | - | TRBJ2-7 | -
CASSSLANVLTF | TGTGCCAGCAGTTCATTGGCCAACGTCCTGACTTTC | TRBV27 | - | TRBJ2-6 | few
CASSSFLVWTGSYEQYF | TGTGCCAGCAGTTCCTTCTTAGTATGGACAGGGAGTTACGAGCAGTACTTC | TRBV28 | TRBD1 | TRBJ2-7 | once
CASRKRDEGYEQYF | TGTGCCAGCAGGAAGAGGGACGAAGGCTACGAGCAGTACTTC | TRBV6-6 | - | TRBJ2-7 | -
CASMRTSGGNEQFF | TGTGCCAGCATGAGGACTAGCGGAGGCAATGAGCAGTTCTTC | TRBV9 | TRBD2 | TRBJ2-1 | once
CSGQGYGYTF | TGCAGTGGGCAGGGCTATGGCTACACCTTC | TRBV20-1 | - | TRBJ1-2 | many
CATSTGGSEAETQYF | TGTGCCACCAGTACGGGGGGGTCTGAAGCGGAGACCCAGTACTTC | TRBV15 | TRBD2 | TRBJ2-5 | -
CASSYPQGTGELFF | TGTGCCAGCAGTTACCCTCAGGGAACCGGGGAGCTGTTTTTT | TRBV6-5 | - | TRBJ2-2 | -
CASSLGQHSGNTIYF | TGTGCCAGCTCACTGGGACAGCACTCTGGAAACACCATATATTTT | TRBV18 | TRBD1 | TRBJ1-3 | -
CASSLDSGLSYEQYF | TGTGCCAGCAGCTTGGATTCGGGGTTGTCCTACGAGCAGTACTTC | TRBV5-5 | - | TRBJ2-7 | -
CASNRERGKAYEQYF | TGTGCCAGCAATCGGGAGAGGGGAAAAGCCTACGAGCAGTACTTC | TRBV6-6 | - | TRBJ2-7 | -
CASTTGDTQYF | TGCGCCAGCACTACGGGGGATACGCAGTATTTT | TRBV5-1 | - | TRBJ2-3 | -
CASRGQGRLYEQYF | TGTGCCAGCAGGGGACAGGGACGACTCTACGAGCAGTACTTC | TRBV27 | TRBD1 | TRBJ2-7 | -
CASSGLLNTEAFF | TGTGCCAGTTCGGGACTCCTGAACACTGAAGCTTTCTTT | TRBV19 | - | TRBJ1-1 | -
CASSFSPEETQYF | TGTGCCAGCAGTTTCTCCCCGGAGGAGACCCAGTACTTC | TRBV2 | - | TRBJ2-5 | -
CSVKERSLAGNEQFF | TGCAGCGTTAAAGAAAGATCGCTAGCGGGAAATGAGCAATTCTTC | TRBV29-1 | TRBD2 | TRBJ2-1 | -
CASSFSRTGTWGYEQYF | TGTGCCAGCAGTTTTAGTCGAACAGGGACCTGGGGCTACGAGCAGTACTTC | TRBV27 | - | TRBJ2-7 | -
CASSLHRLNTEAFF | TGTGCCAGCAGTTTGCACAGGCTGAACACTGAAGCTTTCTTT | TRBV28 | - | TRBJ1-1 | -
CASNGQGARQPQHF | TGTGCCAGCAATGGACAGGGGGCTCGCCAGCCCCAGCATTTT | TRBV6-6 | TRBD1 | TRBJ1-5 | -
CSVEAQGARKLFF | TGCAGCGTTGAAGCACAGGGGGCGCGGAAACTGTTTTTT | TRBV29-1 | TRBD1 | TRBJ1-4 | -
CASGLVLFGIGRSSYNEQFF | TGTGCTAGTGGTTTGGTACTATTCGGTATAGGCCGCTCCTCCTACAATGAGCAGTTCTTC | TRBV12-5 | - | TRBJ2-1 | few
CASRRVGGNQPQHF | TGTGCCAGCAGGAGGGTTGGGGGCAATCAGCCCCAGCATTTT | TRBV28 | - | TRBJ1-5 | -
CASSIGTSSIGQFF | TGTGCCAGTAGTATAGGTACTTCTAGCATAGGGCAGTTCTTC | TRBV19 | - | TRBJ2-1 | few
CASSFDSYNTGELFF | TGCGCCAGCAGCTTTGACAGCTATAACACCGGGGAGCTGTTTTTT | TRBV5-1 | - | TRBJ2-2 | once
CASSFTPDNEQFF | TGTGCCAGCAGCTTCACCCCTGACAATGAGCAGTTCTTC | TRBV7-3 | - | TRBJ2-1 | -
CASRSSGALYNEQFF | TGCGCCAGCAGGAGCTCCGGGGCTCTTTACAATGAGCAGTTCTTC | TRBV5-1 | - | TRBJ2-1 | -
CASSKRWVATNEKLFF | TGTGCCAGTAGTAAGCGATGGGTTGCAACTAATGAAAAACTGTTTTTT | TRBV19 | - | TRBJ1-4 | few
CASSQGQGMPKYF | TGCGCCAGCAGCCAAGGACAGGGTATGCCAAAGTACTTC | TRBV4-1 | TRBD1 | TRBJ2-7 | -
CASSSLAGANNEQFF | TGTGCCAGCAGTTCCCTAGCGGGAGCTAACAATGAGCAGTTCTTC | TRBV6-1 | TRBD2 | TRBJ2-1 | -
CASSEQGNSNQPQHF | TGCGCCAGCAGCGAACAGGGAAATAGCAATCAGCCCCAGCATTTT | TRBV5-1 | - | TRBJ1-5 | -
CSGGSDRGTEAFF | TGCAGCGGTGGCTCGGACAGGGGCACTGAAGCTTTCTTT | TRBV29-1 | TRBD1 | TRBJ1-1 | -
CASSPSLAGYNEQFF | TGTGCCAGCAGCCCTTCACTAGCCGGCTACAATGAGCAGTTCTTC | TRBV11-2 | - | TRBJ2-1 | -
CASSVDGNYGYTF | TGTGCCAGCAGTGTAGACGGTAACTATGGCTACACCTTC | TRBV2 | - | TRBJ1-2 | -
CASSLSGRAYEQYF | TGTGCCAGCAGTTTAAGCGGGAGGGCCTACGAGCAGTACTTC | TRBV28 | TRBD2 | TRBJ2-7 | -
CASRDLGRRSDTQYF | TGTGCCAGCAGGGACCTAGGACGGAGGTCGGATACGCAGTATTTT | TRBV5-6 | - | TRBJ2-3 | -
CASSLTGGNEQFF | TGTGCCAGCAGCTTGACAGGGGGCAATGAGCAGTTCTTC | TRBV5-4 | TRBD1 | TRBJ2-1 | -
CASSRGSLSYNEQFF | TGTGCCAGCAGTAGAGGGAGTCTGTCCTACAATGAGCAGTTCTTC | TRBV28 | - | TRBJ2-1 | -
CASRDTWLDFQYF | TGTGCCAGCAGGGACACCTGGTTAGACTTTCAGTACTTC | TRBV6-1 | - | TRBJ2-4 | -
CASGSLFEGFRPGNTIYF | TGTGCCAGTGGGTCCCTTTTTGAGGGTTTTAGGCCTGGAAACACCATATATTTT | TRBV19 | - | TRBJ1-3 | few
CASSRAGGTNTGELFF | TGTGCCAGCAGCAGAGCGGGAGGGACGAACACCGGGGAGCTGTTTTTT | TRBV21-1 | - | TRBJ2-2 | -
CASRSPGTGGNTIYF | TGTGCCAGCAGATCCCCCGGGACAGGGGGAAACACCATATATTTT | TRBV6-5 | TRBD1 | TRBJ1-3 | -
CASSHGLARVGEQYF | TGTGCCAGCAGCCACGGACTAGCGCGCGTCGGCGAGCAGTACTTC | TRBV14 | TRBD2 | TRBJ2-7 | -